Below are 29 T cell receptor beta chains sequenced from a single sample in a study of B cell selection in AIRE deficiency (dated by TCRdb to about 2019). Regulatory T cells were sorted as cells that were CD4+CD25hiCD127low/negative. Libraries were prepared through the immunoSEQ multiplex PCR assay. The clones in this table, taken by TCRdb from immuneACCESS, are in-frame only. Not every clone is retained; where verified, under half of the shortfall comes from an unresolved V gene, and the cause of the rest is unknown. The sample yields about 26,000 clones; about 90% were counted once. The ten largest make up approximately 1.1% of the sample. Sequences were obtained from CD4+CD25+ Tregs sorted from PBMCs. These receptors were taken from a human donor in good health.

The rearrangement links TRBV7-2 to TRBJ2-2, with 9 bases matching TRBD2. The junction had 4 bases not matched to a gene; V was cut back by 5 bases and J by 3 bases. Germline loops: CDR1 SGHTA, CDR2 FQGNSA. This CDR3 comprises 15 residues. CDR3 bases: TGTGCCAGCAGCCGAGGACTAGCGTACACCGGGGAGCTGTTTTTT. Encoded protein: CASSRGLAYTGELFF.

The CDR3 reads CASSIGSGNTIYF. In nucleotides, the CDR3 is TGCGCCAGCAGTATCGGGTCTGGAAACACCATATATTTT. V and J are TRBV5-1 and TRBJ1-3; the D is unclear. The CDR3 runs to 13 residues. Germline V gene data show CDR1 as SGHRS and CDR2 as YFSETQ. With 5 bases removed from V and 1 base from J, the gap between germline ends came to 7 bases.

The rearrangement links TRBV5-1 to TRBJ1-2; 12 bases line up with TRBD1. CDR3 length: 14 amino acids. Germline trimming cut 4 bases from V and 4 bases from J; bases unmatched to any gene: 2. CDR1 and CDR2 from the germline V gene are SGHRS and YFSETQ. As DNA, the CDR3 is TGCGCCAGCAGCACGGGACAGGGGGCCTATGGCTACACCTTC. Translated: CASSTGQGAYGYTF.

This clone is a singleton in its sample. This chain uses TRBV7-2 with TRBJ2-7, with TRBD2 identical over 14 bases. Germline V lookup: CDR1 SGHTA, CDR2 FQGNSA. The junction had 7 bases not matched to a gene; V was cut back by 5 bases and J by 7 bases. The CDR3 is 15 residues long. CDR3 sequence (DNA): TGTGCCAGCAGCCTGGGACTAGCGGGGGCGGTAGAGCAGTACTTC. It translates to CASSLGLAGAVEQYF.

Here the CDR3 reads CASSPNNWGGDYGYTF. The CDR3 coding sequence is TGTGCCAGCTCACCAAACAACTGGGGAGGGGACTATGGCTACACCTTC. This rearrangement joins TRBV18 to TRBJ1-2; perhaps TRBD1 as D (5 bases). The germline V and J ends were trimmed by 2 bases and 3 bases, with 16 bases remaining between them. The CDR3 has 16 amino acids. Per germline, CDR1 KGHSH and CDR2 LQKENI.

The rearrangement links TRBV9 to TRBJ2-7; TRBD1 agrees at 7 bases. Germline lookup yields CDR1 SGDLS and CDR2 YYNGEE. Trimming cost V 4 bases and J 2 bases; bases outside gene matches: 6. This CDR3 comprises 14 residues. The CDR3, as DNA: TGTGCCAGCAGCCCTCGCGACAGGGCCTACGAGCAGTACTTC. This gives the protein CASSPRDRAYEQYF.

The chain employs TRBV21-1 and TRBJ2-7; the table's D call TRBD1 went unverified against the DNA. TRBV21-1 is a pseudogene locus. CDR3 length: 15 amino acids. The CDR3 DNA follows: TGTGCCAGCAGCGCGCGACAGGGCCTTACCTACGAGCAGTACTTC. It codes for CASSARQGLTYEQYF.

CDR3 sequence reads: CASRQNYGYTF. The DNA for the CDR3 is TGTGCCAGCAGACAAAACTATGGCTACACCTTC. This chain connects TRBV6-1 to TRBJ1-2; no reliable D call. Per germline, CDR1 MNHNS and CDR2 SASEGT. The CDR3 consists of 11 residues. Trimming removed 6 bases from V and 2 bases from J, with 4 bases in between.

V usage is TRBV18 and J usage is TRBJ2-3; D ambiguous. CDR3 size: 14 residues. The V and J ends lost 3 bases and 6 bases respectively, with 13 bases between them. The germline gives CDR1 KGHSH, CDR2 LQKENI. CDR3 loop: CASSPLGSRDTQYF. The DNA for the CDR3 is TGTGCCAGCTCACCTCTGGGGTCCAGGGATACGCAGTATTTT.

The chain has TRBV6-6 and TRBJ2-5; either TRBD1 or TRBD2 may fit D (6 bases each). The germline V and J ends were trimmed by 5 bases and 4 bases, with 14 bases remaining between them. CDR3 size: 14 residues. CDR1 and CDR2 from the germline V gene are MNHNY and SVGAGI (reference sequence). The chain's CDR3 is CASSTPGGPETQYF. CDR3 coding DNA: TGTGCCAGCAGTACCCCCGGGGGCCCAGAGACCCAGTACTTC.

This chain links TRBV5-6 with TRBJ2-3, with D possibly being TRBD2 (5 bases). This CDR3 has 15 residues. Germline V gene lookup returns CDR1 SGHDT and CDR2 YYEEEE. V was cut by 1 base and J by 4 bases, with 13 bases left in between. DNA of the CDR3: TGTGCCAGCAGCTTGATTCTCGGGGATGCAGATACGCAGTATTTT. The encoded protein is CASSLILGDADTQYF.

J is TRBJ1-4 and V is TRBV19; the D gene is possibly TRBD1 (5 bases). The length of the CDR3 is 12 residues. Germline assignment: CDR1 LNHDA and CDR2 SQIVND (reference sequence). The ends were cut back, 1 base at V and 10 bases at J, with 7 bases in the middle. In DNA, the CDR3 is TGTGCCAGTAGTATAGTTCAGGGAAAACTGTTTTTT. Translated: CASSIVQGKLFF.

The CDR3: CAWSVRGTGKLYGYTF. CDR3 bases: TGTGCCTGGAGTGTACGCGGGACAGGGAAACTTTATGGCTACACCTTC. The chain uses TRBV30 and TRBJ1-2; 9 positions match TRBD1. Per the germline V gene, CDR1 is GTSNPN and CDR2 is SVGIG (reference sequence). The CDR3 runs 16 residues. The J segment lost 5 bases and the V segment lost 0 bases, leaving 10 bases of the junction unmatched.

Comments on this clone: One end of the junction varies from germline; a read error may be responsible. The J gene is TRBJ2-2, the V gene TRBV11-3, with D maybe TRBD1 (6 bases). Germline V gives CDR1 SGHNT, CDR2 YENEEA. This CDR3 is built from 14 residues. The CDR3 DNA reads TGTGCCAGCAGCTCAACAGGGAACCCCGGGGAGCTGTTTTTT. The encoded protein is CASSSTGNPGELFF.

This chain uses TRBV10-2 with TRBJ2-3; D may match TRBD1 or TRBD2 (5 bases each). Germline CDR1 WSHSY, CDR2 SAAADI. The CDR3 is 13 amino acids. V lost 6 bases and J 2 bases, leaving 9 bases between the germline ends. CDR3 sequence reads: CASRGTTTDTQYF. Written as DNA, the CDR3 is TGCGCCAGCAGGGGGACCACCACAGATACGCAGTATTTT.

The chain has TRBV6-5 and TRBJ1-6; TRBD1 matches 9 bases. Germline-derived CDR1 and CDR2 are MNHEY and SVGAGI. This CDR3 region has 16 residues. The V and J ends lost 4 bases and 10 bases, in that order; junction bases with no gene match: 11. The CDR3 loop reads CASSLNTGGRDSPLHF. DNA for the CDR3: TGTGCCAGCAGTTTGAATACAGGGGGCCGGGACTCACCCCTCCACTTT.

The CDR3 coding sequence is TGTGCCAGCAGCCCGGACAGGGAAGGGTTTAAGGGCGAGCAGTACTTC. Translating it yields CASSPDREGFKGEQYF. V gene TRBV11-2 combines with J gene TRBJ2-7; TRBD1 matches 8 bases. Losses at the gene ends were 5 bases for V and 6 bases for J; bases not matched to a gene: 15. The CDR3 spans 16 residues. CDR1 is SGHAT and CDR2 is FQNNGV in the germline V gene.

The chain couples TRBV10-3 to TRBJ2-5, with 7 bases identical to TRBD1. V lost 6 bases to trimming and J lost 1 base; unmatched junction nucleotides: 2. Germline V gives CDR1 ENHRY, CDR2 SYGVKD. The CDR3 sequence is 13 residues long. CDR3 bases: TGTGCCATCAGCCCAGGGGGCCAAGAGACCCAGTACTTC. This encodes CAISPGGQETQYF.

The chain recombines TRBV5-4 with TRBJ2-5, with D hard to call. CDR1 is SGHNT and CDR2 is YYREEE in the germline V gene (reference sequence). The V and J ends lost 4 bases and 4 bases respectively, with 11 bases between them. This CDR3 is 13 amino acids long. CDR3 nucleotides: TGTGCCAGCAGCCCCTTGGTAGGAGAGACCCAGTACTTC. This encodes CASSPLVGETQYF.

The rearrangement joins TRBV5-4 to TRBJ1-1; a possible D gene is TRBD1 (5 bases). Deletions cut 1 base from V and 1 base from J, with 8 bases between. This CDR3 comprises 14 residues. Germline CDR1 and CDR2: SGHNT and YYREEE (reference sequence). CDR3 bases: TGTGCCAGCAGCTTGTGGGGACCGAACACTGAAGCTTTCTTT. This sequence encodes CASSLWGPNTEAFF.

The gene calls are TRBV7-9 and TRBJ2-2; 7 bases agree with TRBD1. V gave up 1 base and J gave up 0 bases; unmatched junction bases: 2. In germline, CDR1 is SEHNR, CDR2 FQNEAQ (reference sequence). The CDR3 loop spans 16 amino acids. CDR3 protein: CASSLVGQPNTGELFF. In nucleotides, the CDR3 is TGTGCCAGCAGCTTAGTGGGACAGCCGAACACCGGGGAGCTGTTTTTT.

CDR3 DNA sequence: TGCGCCAGCAGCCAAGATCCGGGACTAGCGGGAATATATTTT. Protein sequence: CASSQDPGLAGIYF. V and J are TRBV4-3 and TRBJ2-3; 13 bases line up with TRBD2. The CDR3 has 14 amino acids. J lost 15 bases, V lost 0 bases, and 6 bases had no gene match. CDR1 is LGHNA, CDR2 YSLEER, per germline.

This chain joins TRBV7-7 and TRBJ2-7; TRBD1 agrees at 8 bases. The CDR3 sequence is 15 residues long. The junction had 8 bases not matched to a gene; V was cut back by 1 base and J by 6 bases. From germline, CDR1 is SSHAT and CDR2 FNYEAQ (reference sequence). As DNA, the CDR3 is TGTGCCAGCAGCTTAGTTCAGGGGGCACTATCCGAGCAGTACTTC. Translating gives CASSLVQGALSEQYF.

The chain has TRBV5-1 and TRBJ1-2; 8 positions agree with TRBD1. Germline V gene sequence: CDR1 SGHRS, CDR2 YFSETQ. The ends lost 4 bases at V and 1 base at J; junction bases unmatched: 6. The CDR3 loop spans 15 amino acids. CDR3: CASSVDRGFNYGYTF. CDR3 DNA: TGCGCCAGCAGCGTCGACAGGGGATTTAACTATGGCTACACCTTC.

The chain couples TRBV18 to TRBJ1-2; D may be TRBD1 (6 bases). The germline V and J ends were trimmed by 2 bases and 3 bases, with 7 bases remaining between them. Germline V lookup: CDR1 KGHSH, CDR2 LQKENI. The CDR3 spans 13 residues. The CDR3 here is CASSPGQHYGYTF. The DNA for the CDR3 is TGTGCCAGCTCACCAGGACAGCACTATGGCTACACCTTC.

CDR3 DNA sequence: TGTGCCAGCTCGCGCGACAGCTACGAGCAGTACTTC. This encodes CASSRDSYEQYF. This chain links TRBV18 with TRBJ2-7; TRBD1 might be the D (5 bases). Trimming stripped 6 bases from V and 3 bases from J, with 9 bases between. This CDR3 has 12 amino acids. Germline CDR1 is KGHSH and CDR2 is LQKENI.

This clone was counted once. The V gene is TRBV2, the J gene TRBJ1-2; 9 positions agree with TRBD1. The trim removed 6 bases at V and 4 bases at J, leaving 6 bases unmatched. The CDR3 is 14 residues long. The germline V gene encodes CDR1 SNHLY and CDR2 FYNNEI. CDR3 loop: CASRPLTGGYGYTF. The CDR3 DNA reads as TGTGCCAGCAGGCCACTGACAGGGGGCTATGGCTACACCTTC.

The CDR3 reads CASSLPGLAVYNEQFF. CDR3 DNA sequence: TGTGCCAGCAGCTTACCGGGACTAGCGGTCTACAATGAGCAGTTCTTC. The chain is built from TRBV7-9 and TRBJ2-1; TRBD2 agrees at 11 bases. CDR1 and CDR2 from the germline V gene are SEHNR and FQNEAQ (reference sequence). The CDR3 has 16 amino acids. V gave up 2 bases and J gave up 3 bases; unmatched junction bases: 3.

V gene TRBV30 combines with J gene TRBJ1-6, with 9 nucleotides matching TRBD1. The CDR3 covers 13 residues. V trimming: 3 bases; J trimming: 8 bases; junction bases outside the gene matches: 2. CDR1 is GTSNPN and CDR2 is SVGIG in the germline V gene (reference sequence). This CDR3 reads CAWSRDRDSPLHF. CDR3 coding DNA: TGTGCCTGGAGCCGGGACAGGGATTCACCCCTCCACTTT.